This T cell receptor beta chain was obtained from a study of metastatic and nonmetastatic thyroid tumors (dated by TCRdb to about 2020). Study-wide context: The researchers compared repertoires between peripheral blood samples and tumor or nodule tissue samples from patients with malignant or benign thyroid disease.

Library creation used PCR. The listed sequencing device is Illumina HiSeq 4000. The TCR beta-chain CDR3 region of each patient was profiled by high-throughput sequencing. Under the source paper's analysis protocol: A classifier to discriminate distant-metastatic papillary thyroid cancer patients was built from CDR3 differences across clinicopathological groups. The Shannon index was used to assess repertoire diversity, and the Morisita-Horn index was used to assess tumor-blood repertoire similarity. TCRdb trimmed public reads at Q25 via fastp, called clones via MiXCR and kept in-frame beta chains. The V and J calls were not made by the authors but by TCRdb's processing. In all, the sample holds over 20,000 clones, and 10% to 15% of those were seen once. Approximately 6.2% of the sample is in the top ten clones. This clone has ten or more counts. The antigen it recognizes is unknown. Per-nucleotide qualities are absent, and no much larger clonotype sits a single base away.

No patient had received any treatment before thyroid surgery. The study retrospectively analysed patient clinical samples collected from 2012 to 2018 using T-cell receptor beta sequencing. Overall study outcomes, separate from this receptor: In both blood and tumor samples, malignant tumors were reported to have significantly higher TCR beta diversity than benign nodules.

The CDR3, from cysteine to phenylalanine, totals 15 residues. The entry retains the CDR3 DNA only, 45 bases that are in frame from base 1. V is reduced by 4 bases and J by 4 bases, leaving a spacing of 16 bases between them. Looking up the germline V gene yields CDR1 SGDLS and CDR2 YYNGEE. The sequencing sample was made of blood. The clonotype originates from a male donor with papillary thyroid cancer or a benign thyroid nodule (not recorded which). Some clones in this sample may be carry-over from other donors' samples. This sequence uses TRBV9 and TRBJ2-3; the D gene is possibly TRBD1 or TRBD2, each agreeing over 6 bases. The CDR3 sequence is CASSSRGEQADTQYF. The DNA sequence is TGTGCCAGCAGCTCAAGGGGGGAGCAGGCAGATACGCAGTATTTT. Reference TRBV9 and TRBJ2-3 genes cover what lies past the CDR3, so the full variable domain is DSGVTQTPKHLITATGQRVTLRCSPRSGDLSVYWYQQSLDQGLQFLIQYYNGEERAKGNILERFSAQQFPDLHSELNLSSLELGDSALYFCASSSRGEQADTQYFGPGTRLTVL.